These 10 T cell receptor beta chains were sequenced from one sample in a study of cytomegalovirus exposure and HLA in healthy donors. PCR involved 60 Vbeta and 13 Jbeta primers. Libraries were prepared by immunoSEQ multiplex PCR; TCRdb keeps only in-frame clonotypes and omits some of them. The sample carries 130,000 or so clones, around 84% recorded once. Sequenced sample: PBMCs. All receptors derive from a woman under 30 in good health and CMV-seropositive.

The chain has TRBV15 and TRBJ2-3, with D maybe TRBD2 (5 bases). The germline V gene encodes CDR1 LNHNV and CDR2 YYDKDF (reference sequence). Deletions cut 1 base from V and 0 bases from J, with 5 bases between. The CDR3 totals 14 residues. CDR3 DNA sequence: TGTGCCACCAGCAGAGCGGGGAGCACAGATACGCAGTATTTT. It specifies CATSRAGSTDTQYF. The full variable domain, rest sourced from reference TRBV15 and TRBJ2-3, is DAMVIQNPRYQVTQFGKPVTLSCSQTLNHNVMYWYQQKSSQAPKLLFHYYDKDFNNEADTPDNFQSRRPNTSFCFLDIRSPGLGDTAMYLCATSRAGSTDTQYFGPGTRLTVL.

The V and J genes are TRBV11-3 and TRBJ2-5; TRBD2 matches at 11 bases. The V and J ends lost 4 bases and 7 bases, in that order; junction bases with no gene match: 5. Germline values: CDR1 SGHNT, CDR2 YENEEA. This CDR3 comprises 14 residues. The CDR3 spells CASSSGLADGTQYF. CDR3 nucleotide sequence: TGTGCCAGCAGCTCGGGACTAGCGGATGGGACCCAGTACTTC.

The CDR3 DNA is TGTGCCAGCAGGACCTTGGGAGGGGCTTGGGAGACCCAGTACTTC. It is translated as CASRTLGGAWETQYF. The chain uses TRBV27 and TRBJ2-5; TRBD2 aligns across 7 bases. The CDR3 sequence is 15 residues long. The J segment lost 5 bases and the V segment lost 6 bases, leaving 12 bases of the junction unmatched. Germline-derived CDR1 and CDR2 are MNHEY and SMNVEV (reference sequence).

This chain connects TRBV4-1 to TRBJ1-5, with a possible D match to TRBD1 (5 bases). V was shortened by 4 bases and J by 7 bases, with 17 bases between the two germline ends. CDR1 is MGHRA, CDR2 YSYEKL, per germline. CDR3 length equals 15 residues. CDR3 nucleotides: TGCGCCAGCAGCCCAGGAGGGCAGGGAGGACAGCCCCAGCATTTT. This translates into CASSPGGQGGQPQHF.

This chain joins TRBV2 and TRBJ2-3; D might be TRBD2 (6 bases). V lost 8 bases to trimming and J lost 6 bases, with 24 bases between them. This CDR3 comprises 16 residues. CDR1 is SNHLY and CDR2 is FYNNEI in the germline V gene. The CDR3 sequence: CASEMSRGLLYDTQYF. The DNA for the CDR3 is TGTGCCAGCGAAATGAGCCGGGGACTTCTGTACGATACGCAGTATTTT.

This rearrangement joins TRBV5-6 to TRBJ2-1; tentative D call: TRBD1 (5 bases). Trimming cost V 2 bases and J 1 base, with 13 bases left between them. The CDR3 loop spans 16 amino acids. Germline CDR1 is SGHDT and CDR2 is YYEEEE. This CDR3 is CASSFFGPGSYNEQFF. The CDR3 bases are TGTGCCAGCAGCTTTTTCGGACCAGGGTCCTACAATGAGCAGTTCTTC. Together with reference TRBV5-6 and TRBJ2-1, the CDR3 gives the full variable domain: DAGVTQSPTHLIKTRGQQVTLRCSPKSGHDTVSWYQQALGQGPQFIFQYYEEEERQRGNFPDRFSGHQFPNYSSELNVNALLLGDSALYLCASSFFGPGSYNEQFFGPGTRLTVL.

V gene TRBV4-1 combines with J gene TRBJ2-1, with TRBD2 matching 12 bases. This CDR3 comprises 16 residues. Germline V gene data show CDR1 as MGHRA and CDR2 as YSYEKL. V shed 1 base, J shed 10 bases, and the junction held 8 bases outside the gene matches. CDR3 sequence: CASSQVGLAGLGEQFF. CDR3 in DNA: TGCGCCAGCAGCCAAGTGGGACTAGCGGGTCTCGGGGAGCAGTTCTTC.

V usage is TRBV5-6 and J usage is TRBJ1-1; possible D gene TRBD1, 6 bases. This CDR3 region has 18 residues. CDR1 is SGHDT, CDR2 YYEEEE, per germline. Trimming removed 1 base at V and 4 bases at J, with 23 bases between. CDR3 nucleotides: TGTGCCAGCAGCTTGTTCGGACCCGAGGGGGTGGGGAGCACTGAAGCTTTCTTT. Translated: CASSLFGPEGVGSTEAFF.

This chain joins TRBV5-4 and TRBJ2-5; D is possibly TRBD2 (6 bases). Trimming pared 0 bases from V and 3 bases from J, leaving 12 bases between. Germline V CDR1 and CDR2: SGHNT, YYREEE (reference sequence). CDR3 size: 15 residues. In nucleotides, the CDR3 is TGTGCCAGCAGCTTGGACGGGGGTATTAAAGAGACCCAGTACTTC. Translation: CASSLDGGIKETQYF.

The chain has TRBV12-5 and TRBJ2-3; the match to TRBD2 covers 7 bases. The CDR3 runs 15 residues. Germline V lookup: CDR1 LGHNT, CDR2 FRNRAP. V lost 4 bases, J lost 0 bases, and 4 bases stayed unmatched. The CDR3 is CASGSSGDSTDTQYF. CDR3 bases: TGTGCTAGTGGTTCGAGCGGGGATAGCACAGATACGCAGTATTTT.